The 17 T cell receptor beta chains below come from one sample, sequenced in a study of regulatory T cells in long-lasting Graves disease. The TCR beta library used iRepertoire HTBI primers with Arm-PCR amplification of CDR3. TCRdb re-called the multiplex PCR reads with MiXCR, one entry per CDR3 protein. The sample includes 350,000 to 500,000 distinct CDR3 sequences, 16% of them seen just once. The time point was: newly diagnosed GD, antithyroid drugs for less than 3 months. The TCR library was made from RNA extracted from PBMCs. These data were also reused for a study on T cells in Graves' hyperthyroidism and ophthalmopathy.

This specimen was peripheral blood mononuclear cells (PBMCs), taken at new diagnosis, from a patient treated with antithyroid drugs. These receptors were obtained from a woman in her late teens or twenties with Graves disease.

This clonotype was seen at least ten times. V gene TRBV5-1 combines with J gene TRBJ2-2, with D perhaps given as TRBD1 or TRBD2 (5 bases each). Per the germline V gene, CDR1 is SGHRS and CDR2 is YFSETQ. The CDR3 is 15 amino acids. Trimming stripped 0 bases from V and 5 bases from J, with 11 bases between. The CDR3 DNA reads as TGCGCCAGCAGCTTGGGAGGGACGGAGACCGGGGAGCTGTTTTTT. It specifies CASSLGGTETGELFF.

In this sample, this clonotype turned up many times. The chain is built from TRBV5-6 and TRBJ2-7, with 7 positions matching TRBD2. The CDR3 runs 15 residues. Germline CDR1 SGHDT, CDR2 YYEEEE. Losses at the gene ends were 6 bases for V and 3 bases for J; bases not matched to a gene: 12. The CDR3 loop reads CASNQPGGFGYEQYF. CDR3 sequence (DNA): TGTGCCAGCAACCAGCCGGGAGGTTTTGGCTACGAGCAGTACTTC.

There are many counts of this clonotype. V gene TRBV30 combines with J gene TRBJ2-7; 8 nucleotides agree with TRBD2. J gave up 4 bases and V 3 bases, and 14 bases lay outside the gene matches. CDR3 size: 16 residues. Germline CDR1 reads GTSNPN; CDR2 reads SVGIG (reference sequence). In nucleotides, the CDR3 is TGTGCCTGGAGCCCCACGGGGGGGAACACCCTGTACGAGCAGTACTTC. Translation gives CAWSPTGGNTLYEQYF.

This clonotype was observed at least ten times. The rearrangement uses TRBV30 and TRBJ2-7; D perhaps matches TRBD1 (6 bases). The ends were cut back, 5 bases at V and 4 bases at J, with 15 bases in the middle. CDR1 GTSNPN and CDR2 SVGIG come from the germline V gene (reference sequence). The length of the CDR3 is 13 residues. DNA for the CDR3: TGTGCCTGGTACTCCCGGGACAAGTACGAGCAGTACTTC. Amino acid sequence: CAWYSRDKYEQYF.

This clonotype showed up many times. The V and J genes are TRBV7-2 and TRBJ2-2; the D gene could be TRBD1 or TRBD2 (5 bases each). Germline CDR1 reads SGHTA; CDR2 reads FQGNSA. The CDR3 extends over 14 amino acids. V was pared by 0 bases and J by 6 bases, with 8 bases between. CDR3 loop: CASSLARGAGELFF. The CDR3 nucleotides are TGTGCCAGCAGCTTAGCTCGAGGGGCCGGGGAGCTGTTTTTT.

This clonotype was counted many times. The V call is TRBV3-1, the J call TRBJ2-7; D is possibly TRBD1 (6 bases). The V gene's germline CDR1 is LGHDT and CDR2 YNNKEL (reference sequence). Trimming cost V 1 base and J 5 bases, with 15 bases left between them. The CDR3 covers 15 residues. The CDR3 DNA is TGTGCCAGCAGCCAAGGCCTGATACAGGGACACGAGCAGTACTTC. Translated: CASSQGLIQGHEQYF.

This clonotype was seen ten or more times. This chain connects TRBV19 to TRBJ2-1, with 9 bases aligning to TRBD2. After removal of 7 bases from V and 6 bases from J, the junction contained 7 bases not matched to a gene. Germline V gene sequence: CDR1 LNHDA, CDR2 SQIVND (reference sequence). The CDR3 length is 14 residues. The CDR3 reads CASKPSGIGNEQFF. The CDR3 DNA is TGTGCCAGTAAGCCTAGCGGGATCGGCAATGAGCAGTTCTTC.

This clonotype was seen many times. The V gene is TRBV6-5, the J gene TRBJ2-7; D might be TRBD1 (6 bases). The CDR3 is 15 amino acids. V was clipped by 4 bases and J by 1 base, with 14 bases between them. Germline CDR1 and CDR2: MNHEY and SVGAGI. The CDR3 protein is CASSSFPTGSYEQYF. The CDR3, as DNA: TGTGCCAGCAGTTCATTCCCCACAGGGTCCTACGAGCAGTACTTC.

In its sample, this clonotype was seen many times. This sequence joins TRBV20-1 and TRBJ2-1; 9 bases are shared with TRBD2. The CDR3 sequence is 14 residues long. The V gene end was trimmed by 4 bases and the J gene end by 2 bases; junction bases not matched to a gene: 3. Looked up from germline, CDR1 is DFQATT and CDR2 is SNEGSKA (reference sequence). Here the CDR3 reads CSAKSSGTYNEQFF. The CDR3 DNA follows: TGCAGTGCTAAATCTAGCGGGACCTACAATGAGCAGTTCTTC.

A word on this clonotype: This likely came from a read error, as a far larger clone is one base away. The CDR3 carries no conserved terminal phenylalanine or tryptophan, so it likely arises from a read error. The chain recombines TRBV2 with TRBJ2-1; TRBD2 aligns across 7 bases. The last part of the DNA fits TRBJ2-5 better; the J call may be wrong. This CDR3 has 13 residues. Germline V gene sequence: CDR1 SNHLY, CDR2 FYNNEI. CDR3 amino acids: CASSLPGGETQYI. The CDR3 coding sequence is TGTGCCAGCAGTTTACCGGGAGGCGAGACCCAGTACATC.

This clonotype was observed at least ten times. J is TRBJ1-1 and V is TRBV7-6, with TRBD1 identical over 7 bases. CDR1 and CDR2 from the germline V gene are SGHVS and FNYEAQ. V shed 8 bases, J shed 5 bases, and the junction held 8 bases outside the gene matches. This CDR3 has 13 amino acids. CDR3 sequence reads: CASSPQGTTEAFF. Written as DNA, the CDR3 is TGTGCCAGCTCACCACAGGGGACGACTGAAGCTTTCTTT.

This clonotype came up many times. CDR3 nucleotide sequence: TGTGCCAGCAGTTCACAGACAGGCCCTCTCTCCTACAATGAGCAGTTCTTC. This encodes CASSSQTGPLSYNEQFF. The chain carries TRBV12-3 or TRBV12-4 and TRBJ2-1, with a possible D match to TRBD1 (6 bases). This CDR3 region has 17 residues. V gave up 4 bases and J gave up 0 bases, with 16 bases separating them.

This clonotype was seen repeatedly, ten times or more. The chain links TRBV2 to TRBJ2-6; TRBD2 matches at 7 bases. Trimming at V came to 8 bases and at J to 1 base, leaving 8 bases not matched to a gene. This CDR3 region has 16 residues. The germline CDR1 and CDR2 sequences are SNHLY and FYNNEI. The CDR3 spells CASGRALPSGANVLTF. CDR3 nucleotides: TGTGCCAGCGGGAGGGCCCTACCGTCTGGGGCCAACGTCCTGACTTTC.

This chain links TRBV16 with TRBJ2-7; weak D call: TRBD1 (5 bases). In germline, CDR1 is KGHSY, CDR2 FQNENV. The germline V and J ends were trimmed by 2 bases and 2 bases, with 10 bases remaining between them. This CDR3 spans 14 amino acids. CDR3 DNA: TGTGCCAGCAGCCAAGGTTGGGGCCCCTACGAGCAGTACTTC. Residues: CASSQGWGPYEQYF. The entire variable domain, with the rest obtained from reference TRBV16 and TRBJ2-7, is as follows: GEEVAQTPKHLVRGEGQKAKLYCAPIKGHSYVFWYQQVLKNEFKFLISFQNENVFDETGMPKERFSAKCLPNSPCSLEIQATKLEDSAVYFCASSQGWGPYEQYFGPGTRLTVT.

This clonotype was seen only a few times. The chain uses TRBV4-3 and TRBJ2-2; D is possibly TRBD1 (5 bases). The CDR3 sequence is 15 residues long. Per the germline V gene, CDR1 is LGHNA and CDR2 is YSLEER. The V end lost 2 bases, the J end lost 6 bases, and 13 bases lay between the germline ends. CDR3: CASSQMRQIAGELFF. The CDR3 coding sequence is TGCGCCAGCAGCCAAATGCGACAGATCGCCGGGGAGCTGTTTTTT.

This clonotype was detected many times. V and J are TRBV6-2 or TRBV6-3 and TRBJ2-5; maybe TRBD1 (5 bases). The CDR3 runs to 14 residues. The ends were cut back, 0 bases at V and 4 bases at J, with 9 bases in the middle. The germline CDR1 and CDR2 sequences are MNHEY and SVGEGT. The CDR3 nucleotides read TGTGCCAGCAGTTACTCGGGGCTGGGAGAGACCCAGTACTTC. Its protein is CASSYSGLGETQYF.

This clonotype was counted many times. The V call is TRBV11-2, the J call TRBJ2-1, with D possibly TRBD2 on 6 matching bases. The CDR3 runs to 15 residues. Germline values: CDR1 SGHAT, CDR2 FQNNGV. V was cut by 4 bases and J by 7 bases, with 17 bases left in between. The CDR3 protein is CASSSWTILGNEQFF. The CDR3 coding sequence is TGTGCCAGCAGCTCTTGGACTATTCTGGGGAATGAGCAGTTCTTC.